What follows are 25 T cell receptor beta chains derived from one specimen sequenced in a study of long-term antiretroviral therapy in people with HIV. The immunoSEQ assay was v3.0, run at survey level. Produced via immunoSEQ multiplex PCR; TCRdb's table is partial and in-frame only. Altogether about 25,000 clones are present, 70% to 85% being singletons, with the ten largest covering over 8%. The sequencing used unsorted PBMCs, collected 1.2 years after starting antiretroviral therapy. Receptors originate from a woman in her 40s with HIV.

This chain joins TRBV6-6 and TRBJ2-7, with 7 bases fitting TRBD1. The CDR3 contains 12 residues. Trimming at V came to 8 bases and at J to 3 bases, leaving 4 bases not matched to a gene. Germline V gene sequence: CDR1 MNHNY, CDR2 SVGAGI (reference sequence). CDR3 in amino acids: CASGQDNYEQYF. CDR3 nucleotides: TGTGCCAGCGGACAGGACAACTACGAGCAGTACTTC.

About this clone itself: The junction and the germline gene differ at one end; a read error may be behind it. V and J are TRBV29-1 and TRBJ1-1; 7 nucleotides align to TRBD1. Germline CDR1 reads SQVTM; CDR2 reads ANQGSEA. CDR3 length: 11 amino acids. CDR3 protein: CSVDRAKGSYF. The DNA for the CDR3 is TGCAGCGTCGACAGGGCCAAGGGAAGTTACTTT.

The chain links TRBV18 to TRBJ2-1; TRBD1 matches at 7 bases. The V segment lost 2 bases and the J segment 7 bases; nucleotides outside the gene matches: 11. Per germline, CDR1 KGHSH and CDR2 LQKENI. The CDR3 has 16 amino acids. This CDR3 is CASSPAGTGVDNEQFF. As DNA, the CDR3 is TGTGCCAGCTCACCAGCGGGCACAGGGGTAGATAATGAGCAGTTCTTC.

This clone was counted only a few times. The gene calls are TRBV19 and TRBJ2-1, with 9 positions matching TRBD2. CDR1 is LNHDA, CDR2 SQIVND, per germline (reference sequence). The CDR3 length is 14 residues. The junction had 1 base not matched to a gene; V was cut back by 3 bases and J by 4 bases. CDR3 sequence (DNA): TGTGCCAGTAGTATCCTAGCGGGGTACAATGAGCAGTTCTTC. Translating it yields CASSILAGYNEQFF.

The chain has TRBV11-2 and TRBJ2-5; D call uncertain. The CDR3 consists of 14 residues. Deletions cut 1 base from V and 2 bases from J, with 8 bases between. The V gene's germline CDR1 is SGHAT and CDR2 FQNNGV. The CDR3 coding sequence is TGTGCCAGCAGCTTAGGACTTACACAAGAGACCCAGTACTTC. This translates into CASSLGLTQETQYF. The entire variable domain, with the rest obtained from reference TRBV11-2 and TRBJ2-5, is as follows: EAGVAQSPRYKIIEKRQSVAFWCNPISGHATLYWYQQILGQGPKLLIQFQNNGVVDDSQLPKDRFSAERLKGVDSTLKIQPAKLEDSAVYLCASSLGLTQETQYFGPGTRLLVL.

CDR3 nucleotides: TGCGCCAGCAGCCCCCTAATGGCGAACACCGGGGAGCTGTTTTTT. This translates into CASSPLMANTGELFF. The chain uses TRBV10-2 and TRBJ2-2; no definite D call. With 6 bases removed from V and 0 bases from J, the gap between germline ends came to 11 bases. The CDR3 loop spans 15 amino acids. The V gene's germline CDR1 is WSHSY and CDR2 SAAADI.

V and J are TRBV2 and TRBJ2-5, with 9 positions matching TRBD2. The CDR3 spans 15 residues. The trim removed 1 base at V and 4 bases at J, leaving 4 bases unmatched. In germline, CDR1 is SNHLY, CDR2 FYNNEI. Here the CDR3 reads CASSEGPSGAETQYF. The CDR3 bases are TGTGCCAGCAGTGAAGGGCCTAGCGGGGCAGAGACCCAGTACTTC.

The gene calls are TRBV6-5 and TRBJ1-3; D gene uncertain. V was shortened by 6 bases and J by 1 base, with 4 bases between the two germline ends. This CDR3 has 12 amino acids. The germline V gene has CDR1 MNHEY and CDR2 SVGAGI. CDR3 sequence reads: CASRGSGNTIYF. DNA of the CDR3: TGTGCCAGCAGGGGATCTGGAAACACCATATATTTT.

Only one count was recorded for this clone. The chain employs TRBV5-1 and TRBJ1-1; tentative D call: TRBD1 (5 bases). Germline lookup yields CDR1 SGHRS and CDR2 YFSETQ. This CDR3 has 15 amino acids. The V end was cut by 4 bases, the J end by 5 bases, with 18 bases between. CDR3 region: CASSRGTPSRTEAFF. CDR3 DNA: TGCGCCAGCAGCCGGGGGACCCCGTCGAGGACTGAAGCTTTCTTT.

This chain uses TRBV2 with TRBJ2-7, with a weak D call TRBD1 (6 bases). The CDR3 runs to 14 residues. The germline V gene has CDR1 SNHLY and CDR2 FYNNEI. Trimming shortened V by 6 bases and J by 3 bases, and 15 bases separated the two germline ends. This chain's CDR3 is CASRLQGPIYEQYF. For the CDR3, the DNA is TGTGCCAGCAGGCTACAGGGTCCTATCTACGAGCAGTACTTC.

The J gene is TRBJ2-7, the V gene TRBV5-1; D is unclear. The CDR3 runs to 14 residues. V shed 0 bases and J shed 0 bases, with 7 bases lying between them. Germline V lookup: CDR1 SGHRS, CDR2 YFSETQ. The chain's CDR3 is CASSLGSSSYEQYF. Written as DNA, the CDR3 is TGCGCCAGCAGCTTGGGGAGCAGCTCCTACGAGCAGTACTTC.

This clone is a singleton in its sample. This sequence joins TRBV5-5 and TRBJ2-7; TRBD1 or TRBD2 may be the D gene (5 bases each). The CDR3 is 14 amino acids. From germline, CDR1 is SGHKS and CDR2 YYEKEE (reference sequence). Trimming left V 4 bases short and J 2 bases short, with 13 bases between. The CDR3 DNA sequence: TGTGCCAGCAGCACCGGGACGGGCCCCTACGAGCAGTACTTC. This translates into CASSTGTGPYEQYF.

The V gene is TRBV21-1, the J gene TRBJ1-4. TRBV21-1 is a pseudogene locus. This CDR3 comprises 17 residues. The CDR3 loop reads CASSKGRLCGANEKLFF. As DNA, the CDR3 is TGTGCCAGCAGCAAAGGGAGACTTTGCGGAGCTAATGAAAAACTGTTTTTT.

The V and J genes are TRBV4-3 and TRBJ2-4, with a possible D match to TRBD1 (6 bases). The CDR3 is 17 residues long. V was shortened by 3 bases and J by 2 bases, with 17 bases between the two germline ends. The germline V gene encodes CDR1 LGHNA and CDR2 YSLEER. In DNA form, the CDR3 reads TGCGCCAGCAGCCACACAGGGACATCCAAATCCAAAAACATTCAGTACTTC. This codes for CASSHTGTSKSKNIQYF.

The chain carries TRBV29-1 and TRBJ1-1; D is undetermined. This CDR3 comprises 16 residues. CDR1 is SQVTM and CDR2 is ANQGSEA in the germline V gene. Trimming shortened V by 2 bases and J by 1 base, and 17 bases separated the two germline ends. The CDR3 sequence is CSVERPYTGRNTEAFF. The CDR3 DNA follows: TGCAGCGTTGAACGACCTTATACCGGGAGGAACACTGAAGCTTTCTTT.

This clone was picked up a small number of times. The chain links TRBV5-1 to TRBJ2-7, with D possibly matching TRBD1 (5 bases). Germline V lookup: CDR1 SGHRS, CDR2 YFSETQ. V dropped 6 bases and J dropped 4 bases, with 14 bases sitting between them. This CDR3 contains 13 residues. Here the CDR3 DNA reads TGCGCCAGCAAACAGGCGGTCTCTTACGAGCAGTACTTC. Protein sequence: CASKQAVSYEQYF. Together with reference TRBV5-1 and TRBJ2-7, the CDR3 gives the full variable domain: KAGVTQTPRYLIKTRGQQVTLSCSPISGHRSVSWYQQTPGQGLQFLFEYFSETQRNKGNFPGRFSGRQFSNSRSEMNVSTLELGDSALYLCASKQAVSYEQYFGPGTRLTVT.

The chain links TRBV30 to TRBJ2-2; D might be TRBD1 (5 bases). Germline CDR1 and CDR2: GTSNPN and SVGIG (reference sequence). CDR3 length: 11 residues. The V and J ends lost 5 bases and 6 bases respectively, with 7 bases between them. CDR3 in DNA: TGTGCCTGGTCCAGGGCCGGGGAGCTGTTTTTT. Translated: CAWSRAGELFF.

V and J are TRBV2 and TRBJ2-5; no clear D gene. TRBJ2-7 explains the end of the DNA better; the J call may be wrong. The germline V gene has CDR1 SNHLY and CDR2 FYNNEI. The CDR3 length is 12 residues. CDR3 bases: TGTGCCAGCAGCGCCCAGCCCTACGAGCAGTACTTC. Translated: CASSAQPYEQYF.

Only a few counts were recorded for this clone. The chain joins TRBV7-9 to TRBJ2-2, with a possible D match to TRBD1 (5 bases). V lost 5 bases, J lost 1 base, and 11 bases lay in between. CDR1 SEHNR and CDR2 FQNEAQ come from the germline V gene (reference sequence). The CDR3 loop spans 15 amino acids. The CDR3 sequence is CASSQGQGNTGELFF. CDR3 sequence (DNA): TGTGCCAGCAGCCAAGGACAAGGGAACACCGGGGAGCTGTTTTTT.

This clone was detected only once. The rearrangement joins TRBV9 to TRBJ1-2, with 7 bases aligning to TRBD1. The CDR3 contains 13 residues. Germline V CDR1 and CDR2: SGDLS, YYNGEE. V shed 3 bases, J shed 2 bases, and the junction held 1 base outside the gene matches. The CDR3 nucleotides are TGTGCCAGCAGCGCGACAGGGAACTATGGCTACACCTTC. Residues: CASSATGNYGYTF.

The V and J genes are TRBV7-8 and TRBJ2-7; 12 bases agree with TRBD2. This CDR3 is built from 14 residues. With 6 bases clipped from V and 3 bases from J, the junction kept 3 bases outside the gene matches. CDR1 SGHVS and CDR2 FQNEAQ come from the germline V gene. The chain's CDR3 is CASRTSGGNYEQYF. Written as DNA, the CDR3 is TGTGCCAGCAGGACTAGCGGGGGAAACTACGAGCAGTACTTC.

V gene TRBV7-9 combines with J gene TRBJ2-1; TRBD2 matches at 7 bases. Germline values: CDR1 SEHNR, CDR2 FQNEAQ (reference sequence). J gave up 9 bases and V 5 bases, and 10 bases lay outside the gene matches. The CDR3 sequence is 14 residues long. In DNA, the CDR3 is TGTGCCAGCAGCCTCGGACTAGTGGGACGTGAGCAGTTCTTC. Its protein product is CASSLGLVGREQFF.

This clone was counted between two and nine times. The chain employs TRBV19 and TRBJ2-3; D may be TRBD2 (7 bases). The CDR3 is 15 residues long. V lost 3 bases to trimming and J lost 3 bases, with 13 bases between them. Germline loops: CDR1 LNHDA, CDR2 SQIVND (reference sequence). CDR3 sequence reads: CASSIRGGGTDTQYF. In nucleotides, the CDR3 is TGTGCCAGTAGTATCCGGGGAGGGGGAACAGATACGCAGTATTTT.

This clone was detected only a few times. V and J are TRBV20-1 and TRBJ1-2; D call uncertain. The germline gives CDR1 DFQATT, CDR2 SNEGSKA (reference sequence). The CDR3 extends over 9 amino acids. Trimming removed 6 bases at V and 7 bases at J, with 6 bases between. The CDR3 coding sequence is TGCAGTGCGATGCTTGGCTACACCTTC. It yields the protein CSAMLGYTF.

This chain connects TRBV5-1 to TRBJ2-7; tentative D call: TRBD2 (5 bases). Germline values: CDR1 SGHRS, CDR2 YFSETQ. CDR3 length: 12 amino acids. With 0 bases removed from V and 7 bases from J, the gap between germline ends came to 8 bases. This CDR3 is CASSLGGQEQYF. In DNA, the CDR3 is TGCGCCAGCAGCTTGGGAGGGCAAGAGCAGTACTTC.